This T cell receptor beta chain came from a study of T cells after yellow fever vaccination. Study overall: Preparation of fractions with low cell numbers was performed using SMART-Seq v4 Ultra Low Input.

Of note for this clonotype: What it binds is not known.

Template-switching 5'RACE yielded the TCR cDNA; a universal primer site and UMIs were added in the process. TCRdb reprocessed the 5' RACE reads with MiXCR, giving one entry per CDR3 protein. The sample lists 320,000 or so distinct CDR3 sequences, around 8.1% occurring once. Germline trimming cut 5 bases from V and 3 bases from J; bases unmatched to any gene: 8. The CDR3 has 15 amino acids. CDR1 and CDR2 (germline): SGHNT, YENEEA. Study results and caveats: A minor fraction of clonotypes spanned both CD4 and CD8 compartments. Subsequent booster samples again held most clones from primary vaccination (96% CD4, approximately 85% CD8).

The receptor's source is a man younger than 30 who received the YFV17D yellow fever vaccine. This chain joins TRBV11-3 and TRBJ2-3; the match to TRBD1 covers 7 bases. Sequencing was performed on PBMCs, taken 45 days after the first yellow fever vaccination. The CDR3 nucleotides read TGTGCCAGCAGCCGGGGACAGTTCGTTACAGATACGCAGTATTTT. Encoded protein: CASSRGQFVTDTQYF.